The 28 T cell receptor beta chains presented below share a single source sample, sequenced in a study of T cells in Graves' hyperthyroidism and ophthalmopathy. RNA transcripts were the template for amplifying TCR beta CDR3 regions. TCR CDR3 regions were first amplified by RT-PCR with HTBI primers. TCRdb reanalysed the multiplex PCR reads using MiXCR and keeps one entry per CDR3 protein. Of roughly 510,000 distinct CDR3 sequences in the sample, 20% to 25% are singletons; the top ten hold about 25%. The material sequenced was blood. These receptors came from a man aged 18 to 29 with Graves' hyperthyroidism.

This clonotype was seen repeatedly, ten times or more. As DNA, the CDR3 is TGTGCCAGCAGCCAATGGAGACAGGGGGCCTACGAGCAGTACTTC. Its translation: CASSQWRQGAYEQYF. This sequence joins TRBV3-1 and TRBJ2-7; 9 bases are a match to TRBD1. The germline CDR1 and CDR2 sequences are LGHDT and YNNKEL (reference sequence). The V and J ends lost 2 bases and 2 bases, in that order; junction bases with no gene match: 4. The CDR3 spans 15 residues.

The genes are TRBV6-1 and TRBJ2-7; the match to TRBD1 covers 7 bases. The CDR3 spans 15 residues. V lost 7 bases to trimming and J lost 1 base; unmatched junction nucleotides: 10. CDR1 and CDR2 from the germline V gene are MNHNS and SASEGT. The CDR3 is CASNRRDRASYEQYF. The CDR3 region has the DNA TGTGCCAGCAACAGACGGGACAGAGCATCCTACGAGCAGTACTTC.

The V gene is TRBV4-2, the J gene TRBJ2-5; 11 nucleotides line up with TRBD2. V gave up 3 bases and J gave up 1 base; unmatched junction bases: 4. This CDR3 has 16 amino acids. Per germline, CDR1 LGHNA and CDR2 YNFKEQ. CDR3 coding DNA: TGTGCCAGCAGCCAGGGACTAGCGGACCCCCAAGAGACCCAGTACTTC. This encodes CASSQGLADPQETQYF.

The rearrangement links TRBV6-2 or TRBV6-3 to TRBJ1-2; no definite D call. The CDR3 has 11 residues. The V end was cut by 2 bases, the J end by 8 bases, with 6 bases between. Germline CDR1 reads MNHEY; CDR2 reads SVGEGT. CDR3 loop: CASSYNSGYTF. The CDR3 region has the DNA TGTGCCAGCAGTTACAATAGCGGCTACACCTTC.

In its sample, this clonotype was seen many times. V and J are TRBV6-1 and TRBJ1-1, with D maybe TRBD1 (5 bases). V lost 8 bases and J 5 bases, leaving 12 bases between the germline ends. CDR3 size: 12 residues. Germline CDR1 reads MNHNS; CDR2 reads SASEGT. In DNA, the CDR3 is TGTGCCAGCGGAACCAGGGCGACTGAAGCTTTCTTT. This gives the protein CASGTRATEAFF.

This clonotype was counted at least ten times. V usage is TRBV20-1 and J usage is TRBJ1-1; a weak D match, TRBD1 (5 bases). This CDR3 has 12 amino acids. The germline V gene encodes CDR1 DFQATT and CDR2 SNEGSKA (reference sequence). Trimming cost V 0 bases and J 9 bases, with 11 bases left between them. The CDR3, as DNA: TGCAGTGCTAGAGAGTGGGGGGACCAAGCTTTCTTT. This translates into CSAREWGDQAFF.

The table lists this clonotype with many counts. The CDR3 spells CASSEYPGDTEAFF. The CDR3 nucleotides are TGTGCCAGCAGTGAATACCCAGGGGACACTGAAGCTTTCTTT. The chain joins TRBV6-1 to TRBJ1-1; possible D gene TRBD1, 6 bases. The germline V gene encodes CDR1 MNHNS and CDR2 SASEGT. The CDR3 is made up of 14 amino acids. With 2 bases removed from V and 3 bases from J, the gap between germline ends came to 10 bases.

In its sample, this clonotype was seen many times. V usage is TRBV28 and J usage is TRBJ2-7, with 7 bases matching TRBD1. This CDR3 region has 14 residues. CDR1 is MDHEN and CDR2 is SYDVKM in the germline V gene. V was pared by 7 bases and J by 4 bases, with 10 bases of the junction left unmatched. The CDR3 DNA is TGTGCCAGCACCCCCACCAGGGGGACGTACGAGCAGTACTTC. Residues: CASTPTRGTYEQYF.

CDR3: CASSLSPGQGANYGYTF. The DNA of the CDR3 is TGTGCCAGCAGCTTATCCCCGGGACAGGGGGCTAACTATGGCTACACCTTC. The chain links TRBV7-8 to TRBJ1-2, with 11 bases identical to TRBD1. CDR3 length: 17 residues. After removal of 2 bases from V and 0 bases from J, the junction contained 5 bases not matched to a gene. CDR1 SGHVS and CDR2 FQNEAQ come from the germline V gene.

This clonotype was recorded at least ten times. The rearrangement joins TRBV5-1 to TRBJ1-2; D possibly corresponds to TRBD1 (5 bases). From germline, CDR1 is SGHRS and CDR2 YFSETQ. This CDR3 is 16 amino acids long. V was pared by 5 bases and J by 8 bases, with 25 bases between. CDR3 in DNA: TGCGCCAGCAGTCTGGAGCCAGGGAACCTGAGAAAGGGCTACACCTTC. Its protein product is CASSLEPGNLRKGYTF. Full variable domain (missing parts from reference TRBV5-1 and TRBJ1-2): KAGVTQTPRYLIKTRGQQVTLSCSPISGHRSVSWYQQTPGQGLQFLFEYFSETQRNKGNFPGRFSGRQFSNSRSEMNVSTLELGDSALYLCASSLEPGNLRKGYTFGSGTRLTVV.

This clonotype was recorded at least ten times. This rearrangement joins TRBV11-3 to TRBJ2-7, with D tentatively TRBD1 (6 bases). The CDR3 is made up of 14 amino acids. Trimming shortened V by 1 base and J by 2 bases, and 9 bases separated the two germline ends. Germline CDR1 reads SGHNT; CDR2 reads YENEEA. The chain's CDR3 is CASSLGGQTYEQYF. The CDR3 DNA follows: TGTGCCAGCAGCTTAGGTGGACAGACCTACGAGCAGTACTTC.

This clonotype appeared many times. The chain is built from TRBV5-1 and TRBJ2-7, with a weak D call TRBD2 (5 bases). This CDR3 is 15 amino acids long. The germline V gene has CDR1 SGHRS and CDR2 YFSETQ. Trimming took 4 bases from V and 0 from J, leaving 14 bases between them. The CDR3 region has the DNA TGCGCCAGCAGCCCGAGAATTGGGAGCTCCTACGAGCAGTACTTC. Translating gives CASSPRIGSSYEQYF.

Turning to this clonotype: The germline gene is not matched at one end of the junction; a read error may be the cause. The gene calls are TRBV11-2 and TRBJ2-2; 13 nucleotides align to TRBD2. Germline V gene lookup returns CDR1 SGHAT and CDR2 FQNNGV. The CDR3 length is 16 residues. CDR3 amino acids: CACSPRTSGGSGELFF. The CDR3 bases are TGTGCCTGCAGCCCCCGGACTAGCGGGGGTTCCGGGGAGCTGTTTTTT.

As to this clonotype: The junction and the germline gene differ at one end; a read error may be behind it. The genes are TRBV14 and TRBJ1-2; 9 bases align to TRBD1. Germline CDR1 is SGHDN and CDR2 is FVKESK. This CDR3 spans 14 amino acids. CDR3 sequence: CASSQAQGAVGHTF. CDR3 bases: TGTGCCAGCAGCCAGGCACAGGGGGCGGTTGGCCACACCTTC.

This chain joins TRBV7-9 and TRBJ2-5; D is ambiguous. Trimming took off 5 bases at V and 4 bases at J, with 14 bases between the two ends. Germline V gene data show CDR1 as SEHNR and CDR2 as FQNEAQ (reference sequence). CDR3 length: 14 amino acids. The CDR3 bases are TGTGCCAGCAGCCCACGCGATGTTACAGAGACCCAGTACTTC. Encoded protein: CASSPRDVTETQYF.

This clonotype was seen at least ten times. Written as DNA, the CDR3 is TGTGCCAGCAGCTTAGGGCAGGAGAGCTACGAGCAGTACTTC. Translated: CASSLGQESYEQYF. The rearrangement links TRBV5-6 to TRBJ2-7; D unclear. CDR3 length: 14 amino acids. V was shortened by 2 bases and J by 3 bases, with 12 bases between the two germline ends. Looked up from germline, CDR1 is SGHDT and CDR2 is YYEEEE.

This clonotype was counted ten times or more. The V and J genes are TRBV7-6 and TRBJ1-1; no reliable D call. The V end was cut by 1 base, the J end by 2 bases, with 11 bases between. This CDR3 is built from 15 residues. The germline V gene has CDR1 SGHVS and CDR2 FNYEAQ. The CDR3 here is CASSLEAVGNTEAFF. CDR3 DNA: TGTGCCAGCAGCTTAGAGGCTGTGGGAAACACTGAAGCTTTCTTT. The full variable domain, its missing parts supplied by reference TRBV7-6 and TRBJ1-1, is GAGVSQSPRYKVTKRGQDVALRCDPISGHVSLYWYRQALGQGPEFLTYFNYEAQQDKSGLPNDRFSAERPEGSISTLTIQRTEQRDSAMYRCASSLEAVGNTEAFFGQGTRLTVV.

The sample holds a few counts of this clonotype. The CDR3 region is CASSGWDNQPQHF. The CDR3 coding sequence is TGTGCCAGCAGTGGTTGGGACAATCAGCCCCAGCATTTT. V and J are TRBV6-2 or TRBV6-3 and TRBJ1-5; no definite D call. In germline, CDR1 is MNHEY, CDR2 SVGEGT. V lost 5 bases to trimming and J lost 3 bases, with 8 bases between them. The CDR3 spans 13 residues.

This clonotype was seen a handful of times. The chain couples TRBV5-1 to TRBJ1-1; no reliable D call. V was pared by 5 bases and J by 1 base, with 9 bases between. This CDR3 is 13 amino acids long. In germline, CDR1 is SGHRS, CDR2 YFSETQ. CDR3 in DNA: TGCGCCAGCAGAGAACAGCAGAACACTGAAGCTTTCTTT. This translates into CASREQQNTEAFF.

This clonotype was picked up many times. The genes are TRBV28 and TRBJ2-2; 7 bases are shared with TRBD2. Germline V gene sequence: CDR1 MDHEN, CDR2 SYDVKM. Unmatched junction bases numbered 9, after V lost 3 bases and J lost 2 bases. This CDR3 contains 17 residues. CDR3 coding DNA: TGTGCCAGCAGTTTCGAAGGGCTAGCGGCCAACACCGGGGAGCTGTTTTTT. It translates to CASSFEGLAANTGELFF.

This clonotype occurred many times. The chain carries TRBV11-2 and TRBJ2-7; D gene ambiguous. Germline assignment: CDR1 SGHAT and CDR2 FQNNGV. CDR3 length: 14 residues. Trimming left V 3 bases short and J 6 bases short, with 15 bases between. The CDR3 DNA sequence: TGTGCCAGCAGCTTCGGCCGACTGGCTTTCGAGCAGTACTTC. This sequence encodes CASSFGRLAFEQYF.

In nucleotides, the CDR3 is TGTGCCACCAGAAGCACCGGGGGACAAGAGACCCAGTACTTC. As protein: CATRSTGGQETQYF. The chain uses TRBV24-1 and TRBJ2-5; TRBD2 is a possible D gene (6 bases). V was clipped by 7 bases and J by 2 bases, with 13 bases between them. Germline CDR1 KGHDR, CDR2 SFDVKD. CDR3 length equals 14 residues.

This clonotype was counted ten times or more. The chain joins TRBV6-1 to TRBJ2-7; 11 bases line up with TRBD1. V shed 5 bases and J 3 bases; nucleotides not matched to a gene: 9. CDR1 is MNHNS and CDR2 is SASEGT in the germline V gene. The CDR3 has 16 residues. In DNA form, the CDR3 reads TGTGCCAGCAGTCCCAGACTGGGACAGGGGGGCTACGAGCAGTACTTC. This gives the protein CASSPRLGQGGYEQYF.

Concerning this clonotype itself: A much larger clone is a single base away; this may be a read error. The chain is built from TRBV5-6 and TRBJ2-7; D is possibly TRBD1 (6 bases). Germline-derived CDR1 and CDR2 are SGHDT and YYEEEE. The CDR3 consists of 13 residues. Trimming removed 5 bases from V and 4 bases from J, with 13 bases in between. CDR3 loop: CASSFRTEYEQYF. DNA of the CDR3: TGTGCCAGCAGTTTTAGGACAGAGTACGAGCAGTACTTC.

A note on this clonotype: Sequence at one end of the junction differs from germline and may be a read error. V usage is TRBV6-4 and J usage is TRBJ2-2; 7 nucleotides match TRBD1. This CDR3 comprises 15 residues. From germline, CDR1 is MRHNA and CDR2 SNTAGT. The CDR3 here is CASAAQDRTTGELCF. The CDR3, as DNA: TGTGCCAGCGCTGCTCAGGACAGGACAACCGGGGAGCTGTGTTTT.

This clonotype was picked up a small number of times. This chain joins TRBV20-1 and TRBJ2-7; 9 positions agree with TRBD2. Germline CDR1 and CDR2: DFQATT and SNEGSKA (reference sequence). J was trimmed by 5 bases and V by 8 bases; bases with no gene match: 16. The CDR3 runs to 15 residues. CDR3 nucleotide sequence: TGCAGTCAACTAGCGGGCCCTCGAGCCAAGAACGAGCAGTACTTC. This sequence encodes CSQLAGPRAKNEQYF.

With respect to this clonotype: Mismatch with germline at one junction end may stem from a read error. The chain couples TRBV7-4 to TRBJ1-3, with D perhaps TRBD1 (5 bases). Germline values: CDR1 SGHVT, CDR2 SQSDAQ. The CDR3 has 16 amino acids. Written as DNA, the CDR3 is TGTGCCAGCAGCTTATTCCCAGGGAGCTCTGGAAACACCATGTATTTT. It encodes CASSLFPGSSGNTMYF.

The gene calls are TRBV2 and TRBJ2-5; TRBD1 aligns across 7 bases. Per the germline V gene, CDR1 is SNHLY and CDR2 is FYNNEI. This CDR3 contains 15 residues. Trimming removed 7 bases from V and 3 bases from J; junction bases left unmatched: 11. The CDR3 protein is CASITVGTEEETQYF. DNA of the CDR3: TGTGCCAGCATCACGGTAGGGACAGAAGAAGAGACCCAGTACTTC.